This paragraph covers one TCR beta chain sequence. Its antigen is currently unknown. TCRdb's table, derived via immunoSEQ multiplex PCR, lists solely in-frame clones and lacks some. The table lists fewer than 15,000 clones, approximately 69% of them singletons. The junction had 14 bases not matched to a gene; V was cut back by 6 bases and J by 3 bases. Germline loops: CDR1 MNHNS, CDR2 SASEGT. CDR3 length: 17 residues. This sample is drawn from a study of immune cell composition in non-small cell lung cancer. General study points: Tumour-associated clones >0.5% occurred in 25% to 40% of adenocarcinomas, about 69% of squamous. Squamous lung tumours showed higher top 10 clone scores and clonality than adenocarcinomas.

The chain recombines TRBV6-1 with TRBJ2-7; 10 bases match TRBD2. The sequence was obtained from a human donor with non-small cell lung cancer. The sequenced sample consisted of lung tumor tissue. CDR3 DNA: TGTGCCAGCAGCGAAATACCGGGACTAGCGTCCCTCTACGAGCAGTACTTC. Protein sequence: CASSEIPGLASLYEQYF.